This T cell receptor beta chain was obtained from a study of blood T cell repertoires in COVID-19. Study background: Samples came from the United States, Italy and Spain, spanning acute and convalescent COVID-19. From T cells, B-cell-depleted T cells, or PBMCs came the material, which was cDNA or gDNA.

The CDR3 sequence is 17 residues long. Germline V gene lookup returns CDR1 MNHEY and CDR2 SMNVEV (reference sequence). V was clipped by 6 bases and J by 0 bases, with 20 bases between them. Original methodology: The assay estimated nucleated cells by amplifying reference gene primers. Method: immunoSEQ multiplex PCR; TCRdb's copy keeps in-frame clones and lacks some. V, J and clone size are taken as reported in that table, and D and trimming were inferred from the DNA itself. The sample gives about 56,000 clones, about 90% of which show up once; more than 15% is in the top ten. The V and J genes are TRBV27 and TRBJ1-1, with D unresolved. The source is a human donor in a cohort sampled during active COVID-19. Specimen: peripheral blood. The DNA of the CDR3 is TGTGCCAGCAGCCTATCCCGGGTCCTTTTTATGAACACTGAAGCTTTCTTT. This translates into CASSLSRVLFMNTEAFF.